This is a list of T cell receptor beta chains from one sample in a study of blood T cell repertoires in COVID-19. Clones were read by immunoSEQ multiplex PCR, and TCRdb kept only the in-frame ones, dropping some. In the table there are roughly 29,000 clones, roughly four fifths of which are singletons. The source material was peripheral blood. All receptors derive from a man aged 70 or older with active COVID-19. The CDR3 runs from the conserved cysteine through the conserved F or W. A D gene is named only where the DNA matches it firmly. Size is omitted from some rows. Given values are once, few, many or a class for expanded clones.

NA	TRBV10-2	NA	TRBJ2-1	14	CASNRGGSYNEQFF	TGCGCCAGCAACAGGGGGGGCTCCTACAATGAGCAGTTCTTC
NA	TRBV24-1	NA	TRBJ2-7	14	CATSDQTIPLKQYF	TGTGCCACCAGTGATCAAACGATACCACTGAAGCAGTACTTC
NA	TRBV7-2	NA	TRBJ2-3	11	CASSFGNTQYF	TGTGCCAGCAGCTTCGGGAATACGCAGTATTTT
NA	TRBV24-1	TRBD2	TRBJ2-1	17	CATSDGFSGRADNEQFF	TGTGCCACCAGTGATGGATTTAGCGGGAGGGCTGACAATGAGCAGTTCTTC
NA	TRBV2	TRBD2	TRBJ2-3	16	CASRRVASGRTDTQYF	TGTGCCAGCAGGAGGGTAGCTAGCGGACGCACAGATACGCAGTATTTT
NA	TRBV18	NA	TRBJ1-4	13	CASSPGQGEKLFF	TGTGCCAGCTCACCAGGCCAGGGGGAAAAACTGTTTTTT
NA	TRBV4-1	TRBD1	TRBJ1-2	13	CASSQQQGRGYTF	TGCGCCAGCAGCCAACAACAGGGGCGAGGCTACACCTTC
NA	TRBV6-1	NA	TRBJ1-2	13	CASSEATVSGYTF	TGTGCCAGCAGTGAAGCAACAGTCTCTGGCTACACCTTC
NA	TRBV7-8	NA	TRBJ2-3	14	CASSSDWSTDTQYF	TGTGCCAGCAGCTCGGACTGGTCCACAGATACGCAGTATTTT
NA	TRBV7-6	NA	TRBJ2-7	18	CASSLGEGLATRSYEQYF	TGTGCCAGCAGCTTAGGGGAAGGGCTAGCGACCCGCTCCTACGAGCAGTACTTC
NA	TRBV6-5	TRBD2	TRBJ2-7	14	CASSYGTRGYEQYF	TGTGCCAGCAGTTACGGGACTAGAGGGTACGAGCAGTACTTC
NA	TRBV3-1/TRBV3-2	TRBD2	TRBJ2-3	12	CASSRGGDTQYF	TGTGCCAGCAGCCGGGGGGGAGATACGCAGTATTTT
NA	TRBV7-3	NA	TRBJ1-6	13	CASSLVRSSPLHF	TGTGCCAGCAGCTTAGTTCGGAGTTCACCCCTCCACTTT
NA	TRBV6-5	NA	TRBJ1-1	15	CASSYSAGMNTEAFF	TGTGCCAGCAGTTACTCAGCAGGGATGAACACTGAAGCTTTCTTT
few	TRBV2	NA	TRBJ1-6	15	CASSVRLHASSPLHF	TGTGCCAGCAGTGTGAGACTTCATGCCAGTTCACCCCTCCACTTT
NA	TRBV2	TRBD1	TRBJ1-1	15	CASSGTGGWGTEAFF	TGTGCCAGCAGTGGGACAGGGGGCTGGGGCACTGAAGCTTTCTTT
NA	TRBV11-2	NA	TRBJ1-2	13	CASSLGEIGGYTF	TGTGCCAGCAGCTTAGGGGAGATTGGGGGCTACACCTTC
NA	TRBV7-8	TRBD1	TRBJ2-7	14	CASSLARTGREQYF	TGTGCCAGCAGCTTAGCGCGGACAGGGCGGGAGCAGTACTTC
few	TRBV6-5	NA	TRBJ2-7	15	CASSYSRPGGGKQYF	TGTGCCAGCAGTTACTCCCGCCCGGGCGGAGGGAAGCAGTACTTC
NA	TRBV7-6	NA	TRBJ2-7	15	CASSPRGANSYEQYF	TGTGCCAGCAGCCCCCGGGGGGCGAACTCCTACGAGCAGTACTTC
NA	TRBV2	NA	TRBJ1-2	12	CASGVEFGGYTF	TGTGCCAGCGGTGTGGAGTTTGGGGGCTACACCTTC
NA	TRBV25-1	NA	TRBJ1-6	13	CASSGLQKTPLHF	TGTGCCAGCAGTGGGTTACAGAAGACACCCCTCCACTTT
NA	TRBV30	TRBD1	TRBJ1-5	14	CAWSVGDSLFPQHF	TGTGCCTGGAGTGTTGGGGACAGTTTATTTCCCCAGCATTTT
medium-sized	TRBV7-8	NA	TRBJ1-3	15	CASSSLGLGANTIYF	TGTGCCAGCAGCTCCCTGGGCTTAGGCGCAAACACCATATATTTT
once	TRBV14	TRBD1	TRBJ1-1	13	CASSSDRAHGAFF	TGTGCCAGCAGCTCAGACAGGGCCCATGGAGCTTTCTTT
few	TRBV29-1	TRBD2	TRBJ2-7	13	CSVGGSGRYEQYF	TGCAGCGTTGGCGGTAGCGGGAGATACGAGCAGTACTTC
NA	TRBV4-1	TRBD2	TRBJ2-7	17	CASSHLTSGRPGYEQYF	TGCGCCAGCAGCCATCTGACTAGCGGGAGACCAGGATACGAGCAGTACTTC
NA	TRBV18	TRBD1	TRBJ1-2	15	CASSPYGTANYGYTF	TGTGCCAGCTCACCGTACGGGACAGCTAACTATGGCTACACCTTC
medium-sized	TRBV7-9	TRBD1	TRBJ2-3	14	CASSLLDRDHTQYF	TGTGCCAGCAGCTTACTAGACAGGGACCATACGCAGTATTTT